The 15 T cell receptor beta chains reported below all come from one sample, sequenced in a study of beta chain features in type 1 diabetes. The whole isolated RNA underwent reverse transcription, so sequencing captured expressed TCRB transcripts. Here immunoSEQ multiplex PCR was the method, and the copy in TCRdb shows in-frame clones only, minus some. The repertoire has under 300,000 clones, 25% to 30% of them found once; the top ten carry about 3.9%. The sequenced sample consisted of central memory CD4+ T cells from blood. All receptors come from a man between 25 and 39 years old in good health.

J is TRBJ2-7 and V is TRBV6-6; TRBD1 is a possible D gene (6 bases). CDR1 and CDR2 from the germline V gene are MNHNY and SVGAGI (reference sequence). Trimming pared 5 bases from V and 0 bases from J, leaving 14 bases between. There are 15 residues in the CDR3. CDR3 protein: CASSLETGGSYEQYF. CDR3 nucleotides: TGTGCCAGCAGTCTCGAGACAGGAGGCTCCTACGAGCAGTACTTC.

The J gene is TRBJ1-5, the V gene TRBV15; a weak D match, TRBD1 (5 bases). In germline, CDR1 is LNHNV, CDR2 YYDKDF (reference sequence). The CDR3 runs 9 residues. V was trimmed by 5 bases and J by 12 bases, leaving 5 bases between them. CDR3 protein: CATSGGQHF. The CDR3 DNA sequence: TGTGCCACCAGCGGGGGCCAGCATTTT.

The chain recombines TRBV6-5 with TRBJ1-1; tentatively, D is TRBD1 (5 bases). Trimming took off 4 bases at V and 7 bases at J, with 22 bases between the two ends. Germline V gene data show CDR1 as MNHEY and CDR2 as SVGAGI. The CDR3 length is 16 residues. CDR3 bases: TGTGCCAGCAGTTTCTCCTCTCTTAGGGGAAAGATTGAAGCTTTCTTT. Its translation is CASSFSSLRGKIEAFF.

CDR3 region: CASSPRQGAGGYNEQFF. As DNA, the CDR3 is TGTGCCAGCAGCCCGAGACAAGGCGCGGGAGGGTACAATGAGCAGTTCTTC. This chain connects TRBV7-9 to TRBJ2-1; TRBD2 matches at 9 bases. The CDR3 is made up of 17 amino acids. Germline-derived CDR1 and CDR2 are SEHNR and FQNEAQ (reference sequence). V lost 5 bases and J lost 4; bases outside the gene matches: 12.

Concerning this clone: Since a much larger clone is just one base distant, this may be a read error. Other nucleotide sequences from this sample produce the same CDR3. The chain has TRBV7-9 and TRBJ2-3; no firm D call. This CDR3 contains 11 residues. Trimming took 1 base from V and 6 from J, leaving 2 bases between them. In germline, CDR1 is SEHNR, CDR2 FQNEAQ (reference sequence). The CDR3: CASSLEDTQYF. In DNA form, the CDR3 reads TGTGCCAGCAGCTTAGAGGATACGCAGTATTTT.

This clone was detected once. CDR3 amino acids: CAWTIGTANTEAFF. The CDR3 DNA follows: TGTGCCTGGACCATTGGGACAGCGAACACTGAAGCTTTCTTT. V is TRBV30 and J is TRBJ1-1, with 7 bases fitting TRBD1. Germline assignment: CDR1 GTSNPN and CDR2 SVGIG (reference sequence). V lost 4 bases and J lost 1; bases outside the gene matches: 6. CDR3 length: 14 residues.

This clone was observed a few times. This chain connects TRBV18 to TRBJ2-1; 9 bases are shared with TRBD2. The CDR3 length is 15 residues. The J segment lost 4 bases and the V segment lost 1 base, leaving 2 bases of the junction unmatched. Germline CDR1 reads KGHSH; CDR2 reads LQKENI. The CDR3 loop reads CASSPQSGRYNEQFF. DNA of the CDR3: TGTGCCAGCTCACCACAAAGCGGGAGGTACAATGAGCAGTTCTTC.

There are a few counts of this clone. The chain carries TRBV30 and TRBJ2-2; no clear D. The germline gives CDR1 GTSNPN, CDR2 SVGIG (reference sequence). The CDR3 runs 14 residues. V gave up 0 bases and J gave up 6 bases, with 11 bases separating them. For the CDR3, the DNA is TGTGCCTGGAGTGTAGTAATAGCTGCCGGGGAGCTGTTTTTT. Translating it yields CAWSVVIAAGELFF.

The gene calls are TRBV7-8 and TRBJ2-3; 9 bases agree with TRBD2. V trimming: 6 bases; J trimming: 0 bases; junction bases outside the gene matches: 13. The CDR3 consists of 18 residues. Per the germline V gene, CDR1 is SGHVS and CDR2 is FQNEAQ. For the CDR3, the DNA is TGTGCCAGCAGGGCTAGCGGGACCTTAGGGCCTAGCACAGATACGCAGTATTTT. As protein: CASRASGTLGPSTDTQYF.

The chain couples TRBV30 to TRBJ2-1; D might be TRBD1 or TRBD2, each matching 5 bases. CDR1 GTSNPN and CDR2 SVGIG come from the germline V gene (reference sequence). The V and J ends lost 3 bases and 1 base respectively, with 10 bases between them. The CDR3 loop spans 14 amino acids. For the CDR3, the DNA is TGTGCCTGGAGCCTTTGGGGGTCCTACAATGAGCAGTTCTTC. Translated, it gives CAWSLWGSYNEQFF.

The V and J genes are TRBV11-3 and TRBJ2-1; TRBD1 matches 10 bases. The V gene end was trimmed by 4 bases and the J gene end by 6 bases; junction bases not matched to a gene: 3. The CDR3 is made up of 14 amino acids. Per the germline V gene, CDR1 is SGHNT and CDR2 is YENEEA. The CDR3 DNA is TGTGCCAGCAGCTCGGGACAGGGGCTCAATGAGCAGTTCTTC. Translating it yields CASSSGQGLNEQFF.

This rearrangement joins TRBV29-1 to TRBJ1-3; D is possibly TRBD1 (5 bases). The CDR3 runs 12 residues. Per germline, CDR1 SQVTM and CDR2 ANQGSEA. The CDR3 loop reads CSIRDGGNTIYF. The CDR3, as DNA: TGCAGTATCCGGGACGGTGGAAACACCATATATTTT.

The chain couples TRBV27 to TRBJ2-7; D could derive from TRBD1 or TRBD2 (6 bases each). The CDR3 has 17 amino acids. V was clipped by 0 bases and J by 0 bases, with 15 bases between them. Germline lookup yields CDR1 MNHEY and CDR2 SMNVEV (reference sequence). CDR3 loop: CASSLSVGGLSSYEQYF. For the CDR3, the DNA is TGTGCCAGCAGTTTATCGGTTGGGGGGCTTAGCTCCTACGAGCAGTACTTC.

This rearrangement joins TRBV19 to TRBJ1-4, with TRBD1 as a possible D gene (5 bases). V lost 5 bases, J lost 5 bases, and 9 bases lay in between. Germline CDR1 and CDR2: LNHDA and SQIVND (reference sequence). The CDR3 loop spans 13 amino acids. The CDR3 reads CASSQRQNEKLFF. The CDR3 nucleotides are TGTGCCAGTAGTCAAAGACAGAATGAAAAACTGTTTTTT.

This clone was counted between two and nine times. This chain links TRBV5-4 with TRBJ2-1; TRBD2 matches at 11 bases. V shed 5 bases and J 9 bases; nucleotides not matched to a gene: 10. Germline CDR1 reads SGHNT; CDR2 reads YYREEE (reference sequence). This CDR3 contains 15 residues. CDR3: CASSPFSGRVGEQFF. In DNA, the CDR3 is TGTGCCAGCAGTCCTTTTAGCGGGAGGGTTGGTGAGCAGTTCTTC.